The 25 T cell receptor beta chains below all came from one sample that was sequenced in a study of Graves' ophthalmopathy and Graves' hyperthyroidism. Amplification targeted the TCR beta CDR3 regions, with RNA transcripts as the source material. Amplification began with first-round RT-PCR using HTBI primers, then second-round multiplex PCR was performed. TCRdb analysed the multiplex PCR reads with MiXCR anew, one entry per CDR3 protein. The data show more than 1,000,000 distinct CDR3 sequences, less than 45% seen once. Sequenced: peripheral blood or thyroid tissue (not recorded which). These TCRs come from an adult man with Graves' hyperthyroidism.

This clonotype was counted once. The chain combines TRBV2 with TRBJ2-5; TRBD1 aligns across 8 bases. J was trimmed by 6 bases and V by 2 bases; bases with no gene match: 5. The CDR3 extends over 14 amino acids. Germline V lookup: CDR1 SNHLY, CDR2 FYNNEI. The CDR3 DNA follows: TGTGCCAGCAGTGAAACAGGGGGGATAAAGACCCAGTACTTC. Protein sequence: CASSETGGIKTQYF. The full variable domain, its missing parts supplied by reference TRBV2 and TRBJ2-5, is EPEVTQTPSHQVTQMGQEVILRCVPISNHLYFYWYRQILGQKVEFLVSFYNNEISEKSEIFDDQFSVERPDGSNFTLKIRSTKLEDSAMYFCASSETGGIKTQYFGPGTRLLVL.

The chain couples TRBV6-2 or TRBV6-3 to TRBJ2-5, with D maybe TRBD2 (6 bases). Germline CDR1 and CDR2: MNHEY and SVGEGT. V lost 4 bases and J 5 bases, leaving 17 bases between the germline ends. The CDR3 extends over 15 amino acids. CDR3 DNA: TGTGCCAGCAGTTTAGCGGCCCCCGTGGGGGAGACCCAGTACTTC. It encodes CASSLAAPVGETQYF.

This clonotype was counted at least ten times. The chain joins TRBV10-2 to TRBJ2-5; 8 bases line up with TRBD2. After removal of 3 bases from V and 2 bases from J, the junction contained 5 bases not matched to a gene. This CDR3 is 15 amino acids long. Germline V gene sequence: CDR1 WSHSY, CDR2 SAAADI. Written as DNA, the CDR3 is TGCGCCAGCAGTGACCCAGCGGGGGTACAAGAGACCCAGTACTTC. Translated, it gives CASSDPAGVQETQYF.

This chain connects TRBV7-9 to TRBJ1-2, with TRBD1 matching 7 bases. V lost 11 bases, J lost 3 bases, and 12 bases stayed unmatched. Germline V CDR1 and CDR2: SEHNR, FQNEAQ (reference sequence). The CDR3 length is 14 residues. CDR3 nucleotide sequence: TGTGCCTGGAGTAGAGGGACAGCCGACTATGGCTACACCTTC. Its protein is CAWSRGTADYGYTF.

The chain combines TRBV3-1 with TRBJ1-2; no firm D call. Germline assignment: CDR1 LGHDT and CDR2 YNNKEL (reference sequence). CDR3 size: 13 residues. Deletions cut 0 bases from V and 6 bases from J, with 8 bases between. Written as DNA, the CDR3 is TGTGCCAGCAGCCAAGATGGGGTGGATGGCTACACCTTC. Translation gives CASSQDGVDGYTF.

This clonotype was recorded at least ten times. This chain connects TRBV24-1 to TRBJ1-5, with 12 bases lining up with TRBD1. V dropped 4 bases and J dropped 2; count of bases not matched to a gene: 11. This CDR3 comprises 19 residues. CDR1 is KGHDR and CDR2 is SFDVKD in the germline V gene. The DNA of the CDR3 is TGTGCCACCAGTGAGCCGACCGGGACAGGGGGCGACGGCAATCAGCCCCAGCATTTT. Its translation is CATSEPTGTGGDGNQPQHF.

J is TRBJ1-1 and V is TRBV25-1; no firm D call. V shed 3 bases and J shed 1 base, with 12 bases lying between them. Germline CDR1 MGHDK, CDR2 SYGVNS. This CDR3 has 15 amino acids. The CDR3 DNA is TGTGCCAGCAGTGATCAAGGGTTCGCGAACACTGAAGCTTTCTTT. Its translation is CASSDQGFANTEAFF.

This clonotype was counted at least ten times. The genes are TRBV20-1 and TRBJ1-1; TRBD1 is a possible D gene (6 bases). V was trimmed by 3 bases and J by 5 bases, leaving 13 bases between them. This CDR3 is built from 13 residues. Germline values: CDR1 DFQATT, CDR2 SNEGSKA (reference sequence). In DNA form, the CDR3 reads TGCAGTGCTAGCCCCCAGGGGAGGACTGAAGCTTTCTTT. This gives the protein CSASPQGRTEAFF.

The CDR3 DNA reads TGCGCCAGCAGCCAATATGGGACAGGGAACACCGGGGAGCTGTTTTTT. Translating gives CASSQYGTGNTGELFF. The chain has TRBV4-3 and TRBJ2-2, with 8 positions matching TRBD1. Germline assignment: CDR1 LGHNA and CDR2 YSLEER. CDR3 length equals 16 residues. The J segment lost 1 base and the V segment lost 2 bases, leaving 3 bases of the junction unmatched.

At least ten counts were recorded for this clonotype. V and J are TRBV20-1 and TRBJ1-2; the match to TRBD1 covers 8 bases. The CDR3 covers 14 residues. The germline V gene encodes CDR1 DFQATT and CDR2 SNEGSKA (reference sequence). With 4 bases clipped from V and 2 bases from J, the junction kept 6 bases outside the gene matches. CDR3 protein: CSATHQGANYGYTF. The DNA of the CDR3 is TGCAGTGCTACCCATCAGGGGGCGAACTATGGCTACACCTTC.

The chain employs TRBV29-1 and TRBJ1-2; 9 bases are shared with TRBD1. The CDR3 extends over 17 amino acids. The germline V gene encodes CDR1 SQVTM and CDR2 ANQGSEA. Trimming at V came to 6 bases and at J to 3 bases, leaving 17 bases not matched to a gene. The CDR3 nucleotides are TGCAGCGTCCTACAATGGACAGGGGCATCGGAATACTATGGCTACACCTTC. Translated: CSVLQWTGASEYYGYTF.

With regard to this clonotype: Because the CDR3 is missing its conserved closing phenylalanine or tryptophan, this is likely a read error. V usage is TRBV4-1 and J usage is TRBJ1-1; D might be TRBD1 (5 bases). V dropped 5 bases and J dropped 4 bases, with 23 bases sitting between them. Germline CDR1 MGHRA, CDR2 YSYEKL. The CDR3 spans 17 residues. The CDR3 is CASSGLLGTTSGTEAFS. In nucleotides, the CDR3 is TGCGCCAGCAGCGGTCTGTTGGGGACCACCTCGGGCACTGAAGCTTTCTCT.

The table lists this clonotype with a few counts. The J gene is TRBJ2-7, the V gene TRBV9; TRBD2 agrees at 12 bases. J gave up 3 bases and V 4 bases, and 5 bases lay outside the gene matches. This CDR3 spans 15 amino acids. Germline V gene data show CDR1 as SGDLS and CDR2 as YYNGEE. CDR3 DNA sequence: TGTGCCAGCAGCTCCCGACTAGCGGGGGTCTACGAGCAGTACTTC. Translation: CASSSRLAGVYEQYF. Using reference TRBV9 and TRBJ2-7 for the parts outside the CDR3, the full variable domain is DSGVTQTPKHLITATGQRVTLRCSPRSGDLSVYWYQQSLDQGLQFLIQYYNGEERAKGNILERFSAQQFPDLHSELNLSSLELGDSALYFCASSSRLAGVYEQYFGPGTRLTVT.

This chain links TRBV15 with TRBJ1-5; D is uncertain. V lost 3 bases and J lost 13, with 16 bases in between. Germline loops: CDR1 LNHNV, CDR2 YYDKDF (reference sequence). The CDR3 runs 13 residues. CDR3 residues: CATSSAHAVAQHF. CDR3 in DNA: TGTGCCACCAGCAGCGCACACGCGGTGGCTCAGCATTTT.

V gene TRBV29-1 combines with J gene TRBJ2-7, with 14 bases lining up with TRBD2. Germline loops: CDR1 SQVTM, CDR2 ANQGSEA. This CDR3 contains 19 residues. The trim removed 6 bases at V and 7 bases at J, leaving 23 bases unmatched. This chain's CDR3 is CSVATGTSGSVNRDREQYF. CDR3 nucleotides: TGCAGCGTGGCCACCGGGACTAGCGGGAGTGTCAACAGGGACCGGGAGCAGTACTTC.

This clonotype was counted at least ten times. V and J are TRBV5-8 and TRBJ1-2; D remains unclear. V was cut by 3 bases and J by 11 bases, with 17 bases left in between. The CDR3 runs 13 residues. Germline lookup yields CDR1 SGHTS and CDR2 YDEGEE. CDR3 coding DNA: TGTGCCAGCAGCTCCGCTTGGGCCTGGGAGTACACCTTC. It translates to CASSSAWAWEYTF.

The rearrangement uses TRBV30 and TRBJ2-5, with D tentatively TRBD1 or TRBD2 (6 bases each). From germline, CDR1 is GTSNPN and CDR2 SVGIG (reference sequence). V lost 3 bases to trimming and J lost 4 bases, with 12 bases between them. The CDR3 has 13 amino acids. The chain's CDR3 is CAWRGGPRETQYF. CDR3 in DNA: TGTGCCTGGAGGGGGGGCCCTCGAGAGACCCAGTACTTC. The whole variable domain, filled in from reference TRBV30 and TRBJ2-5, reads SQTIHQWPATLVQPVGSPLSLECTVEGTSNPNLYWYRQAAGRGLQLLFYSVGIGQISSEVPQNLSASRPQDRQFILSSKKLLLSDSGFYLCAWRGGPRETQYFGPGTRLLVL.

The J gene is TRBJ1-4, the V gene TRBV12-3 or TRBV12-4; tentative D call: TRBD1 (5 bases). The ends were cut back, 5 bases at V and 6 bases at J, with 19 bases in the middle. This CDR3 has 16 amino acids. CDR3 sequence: CASSDQGQTRHEKLFF. The CDR3, as DNA: TGTGCCAGCAGTGATCAGGGTCAGACAAGACATGAAAAACTGTTTTTT.

Remarks on this clonotype: This clone may be a read error of a much larger clone one base away. This chain connects TRBV19 to TRBJ2-5, with 8 bases fitting TRBD1. CDR3 length: 14 residues. Germline loops: CDR1 LNHDA, CDR2 SQIVND (reference sequence). The CDR3 DNA reads TGTGCCAGTCGACAGCTGGACAGGGAAGAGACCCGGTACTTC. Protein product: CASRQLDREETRYF.

The sample holds a few counts of this clonotype. V is TRBV19 and J is TRBJ2-6, with a possible D match to TRBD2 (6 bases). The CDR3 spans 14 residues. V shed 11 bases and J shed 0 bases, with 11 bases lying between them. The germline gives CDR1 LNHDA, CDR2 SQIVND (reference sequence). The CDR3 loop is CAGGTDSGANVLTF. CDR3 sequence (DNA): TGTGCCGGAGGGACTGACTCTGGGGCCAACGTCCTGACTTTC.

This clonotype appeared a few times. The chain links TRBV15 to TRBJ1-1; maybe TRBD1 (5 bases). The length of the CDR3 is 13 residues. Germline V gene data show CDR1 as LNHNV and CDR2 as YYDKDF (reference sequence). V was shortened by 0 bases and J by 10 bases, with 12 bases between the two germline ends. CDR3 bases: TGTGCCACCAGCAGAGATAGGGGTGGAGTAGCTTTCTTT. Translation: CATSRDRGGVAFF.

The V gene is TRBV2, the J gene TRBJ1-2; D unresolved. CDR1 and CDR2 (germline): SNHLY, FYNNEI. V dropped 6 bases and J dropped 5 bases, with 10 bases sitting between them. This CDR3 region has 12 residues. Here the CDR3 reads CASSFKPYGYTF. Here the CDR3 DNA reads TGTGCCAGCAGCTTCAAGCCGTATGGCTACACCTTC.

This clonotype has more than one count but fewer than ten. The V and J genes are TRBV6-5 and TRBJ2-2; 7 bases line up with TRBD1. Germline CDR1 MNHEY, CDR2 SVGAGI. The CDR3 length is 16 residues. V was pared by 5 bases and J by 2 bases, with 8 bases of the junction left unmatched. The CDR3 reads CASSPPGQRNTGELFF. The CDR3 DNA is TGTGCCAGCAGTCCTCCGGGACAGCGAAACACCGGGGAGCTGTTTTTT.

The V call is TRBV7-9, the J call TRBJ2-2; 7 bases map to TRBD2. This CDR3 region has 15 residues. V lost 5 bases to trimming and J lost 5 bases; unmatched junction nucleotides: 8. Germline lookup yields CDR1 SEHNR and CDR2 FQNEAQ (reference sequence). CDR3 coding DNA: TGTGCCAGCAGCCCGGGACCCGGGGGGACCGGGGAGCTGTTTTTT. As protein: CASSPGPGGTGELFF.

This clonotype occurred many times. V is TRBV15 and J is TRBJ2-7, with TRBD1 identical over 8 bases. The J segment lost 4 bases and the V segment lost 0 bases, leaving 8 bases of the junction unmatched. This CDR3 has 16 amino acids. Germline V gives CDR1 LNHNV, CDR2 YYDKDF (reference sequence). The CDR3 sequence: CATSREGGTGSYEQYF. The CDR3 DNA follows: TGTGCCACCAGCAGAGAAGGTGGGACAGGATCTTACGAGCAGTACTTC.